The present T cell receptor (beta chain) was sequenced within a study of Graves' ophthalmopathy and Graves' hyperthyroidism. Study in general: Peripheral blood was gathered at first diagnosis, ahead of any treatment whatsoever.

A remark on this clonotype: The antigen is undetermined. Sequence at one end of the junction differs from germline and may be a read error.

RNA served as the template for amplifying TCR beta CDR3 regions. RT-PCR with HTBI primers came first, then second-round multiplex PCR. Via MiXCR, TCRdb re-called the multiplex PCR reads, giving one row per CDR3 protein. Of about 230,000 distinct CDR3 sequences in the sample, around 42% are singletons; the top ten hold about 45%. In donors with ophthalmopathy, activity was moderate-to-severe, with CAS ≥3, NOSPECS ≥4 and duration under 3 months. Points from the study as a whole: Ophthalmopathy progression predictions by the model showed 72.22% specificity and 60% to 71% sensitivity. The majority of expanded thyroid clonotypes above 0.001 frequency also occurred in blood.

The CDR3 is made up of 16 amino acids. CDR1 is SGHTA, CDR2 FQGNSA, per germline. The material sequenced was peripheral blood. The rearrangement links TRBV7-2 to TRBJ1-1; D not resolved. The TCR was taken from an adult man with Graves' ophthalmopathy. The CDR3, as DNA: TGCGCCAGCAGCCAAGATCGGCCGACTCAGAACACTGAAGCTTTCTTT. Protein sequence: CASSQDRPTQNTEAFF. Using reference TRBV7-2 and TRBJ1-1 for the parts outside the CDR3, the full variable domain is GAGVSQSPSNKVTEKGKDVELRCDPISGHTALYWYRQSLGQGLEFLIYFQGNSAPDKSGLPSDRFSAERTGGSVSTLTIQRTQQEDSAVYLCASSQDRPTQNTEAFFGQGTRLTVV.